This TCR beta chain was documented in a study of blood T cells in healthy people across ages. A sample-barcoded 5' primer and a J-beta primer mix were used in a second PCR of roughly 6 to 11 cycles. TCRdb re-derived calls from the 5' RACE reads in MiXCR, one entry per CDR3 protein. Of about 1.1 million distinct CDR3 sequences in the sample, less than 45% were seen once. V lost 3 bases and J lost 1, with 15 bases in between. Germline V CDR1 and CDR2: SGHDN, FVKESK. The CDR3 spans 16 residues. The receptor was isolated from a man between 18 and 35 years old in good health. The chain uses TRBV14 and TRBJ1-1, with D possibly being TRBD1 (6 bases). The sequenced sample consisted of blood. The CDR3 DNA sequence: TGTGCCAGCAGCCACAAAAAAAGGGGGGGGAACACTGAAGCTTTCTTT. It yields the protein CASSHKKRGGNTEAFF.